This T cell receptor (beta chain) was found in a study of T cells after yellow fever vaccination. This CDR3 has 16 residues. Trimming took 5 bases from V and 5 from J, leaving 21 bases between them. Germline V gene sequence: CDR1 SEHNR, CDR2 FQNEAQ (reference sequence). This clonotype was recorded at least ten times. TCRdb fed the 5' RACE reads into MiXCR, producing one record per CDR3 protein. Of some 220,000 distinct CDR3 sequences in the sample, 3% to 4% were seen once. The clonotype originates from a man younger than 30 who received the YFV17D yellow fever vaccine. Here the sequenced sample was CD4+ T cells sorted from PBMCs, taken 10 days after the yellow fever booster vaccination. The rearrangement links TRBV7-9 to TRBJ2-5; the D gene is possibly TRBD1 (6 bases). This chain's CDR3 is CASSTRWGRQIETQYF. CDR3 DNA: TGTGCCAGCAGCACCCGGTGGGGGCGACAAATTGAGACCCAGTACTTC.